A single sample is the source of the 19 T cell receptor beta chains below, sequenced in a study of post-analysis software for immune sequencing data (dated by TCRdb to between 2014 and 2016). What the study reported, not specific to this receptor: Four to six TRBV segments, including TRBV5-6, TRBV5-1 and TRBV20-1, were significantly more frequent in patients than controls.

Library preparation employed PCR. Sequencing took place on an Illumina HiSeq 2500. To reduce PCR and sequencing biases, unique molecular identifiers were built into the TCR beta cDNA libraries. Using fastp trimming at Q25 and MiXCR clonotype assembly, TCRdb reanalyzed the public sequencing data and kept in-frame beta chains. Every CDR3 protein is listed once, alongside the most common genes and DNA of its rows. This sample holds roughly 600,000 distinct CDR3 sequences; roughly two fifths were observed only once. Roughly 1.7% of the sample belongs to the ten largest clones. Antigens for these TCRs are unknown. The sample taken for sequencing was blood. The receptor set was obtained from a girl under 18 with multiple sclerosis.

This chain links TRBV11-2 with TRBJ1-6; D is undetermined. The germline CDR1 and CDR2 sequences are SGHAT and FQNNGV. Trimming took 1 base from V and 0 from J, leaving 7 bases between them. The CDR3 runs to 16 residues. The DNA of the CDR3 is TGTGCCAGCAGCTTAGTAGCGAGCTCCTATAATTCACCCCTCCACTTT. Its translation is CASSLVASSYNSPLHF.

The chain couples TRBV5-6 to TRBJ2-5; D may be TRBD2 (6 bases). This CDR3 comprises 16 residues. The V end was cut by 0 bases, the J end by 4 bases, with 16 bases between. CDR1 and CDR2 (germline): SGHDT, YYEEEE. The CDR3, as DNA: TGTGCCAGCAGCTTGGCAAGAAGGTGGGGGGTAGAGACCCAGTACTTC. Translating gives CASSLARRWGVETQYF.

To note about this clonotype: A read error may be the cause here, since a much bigger clone is one base away. This chain uses TRBV29-1 with TRBJ2-5; D remains unclear. CDR1 and CDR2 (germline): SQVTM, ANQGSEA. Trimming cost V 2 bases and J 7 bases, with 8 bases left between them. The CDR3 is made up of 11 amino acids. This chain's CDR3 is CSVEIGTTQYF. The CDR3 nucleotides are TGCAGCGTTGAAATCGGAACGACCCAGTACTTC. Full variable domain (remainder filled in from reference TRBV29-1 and TRBJ2-5): SAVISQKPSRDICQRGTSLTIQCQVDSQVTMMFWYRQQPGQSLTLIATANQGSEATYESGFVIDKFPISRPNLTFSTLTVSNMSPEDSSIYLCSVEIGTTQYFGPGTRLLVL.

In its sample, this clonotype was seen a few times. The chain couples TRBV20-1 to TRBJ2-3; tentatively, D is TRBD1 or TRBD2 (5 bases each). From germline, CDR1 is DFQATT and CDR2 SNEGSKA (reference sequence). V was trimmed by 5 bases and J by 0 bases, leaving 9 bases between them. The CDR3 length is 13 residues. CDR3 residues: CSAHRTSTDTQYF. The CDR3 DNA reads TGCAGTGCTCACAGGACTAGCACAGATACGCAGTATTTT.

The V gene is TRBV9, the J gene TRBJ2-1; 14 bases match TRBD2. Losses at the gene ends were 3 bases for V and 4 bases for J; bases not matched to a gene: 3. There are 16 residues in the CDR3. Germline CDR1 reads SGDLS; CDR2 reads YYNGEE. The CDR3, as DNA: TGTGCCAGCAGCGGGACTAGCGGGAGGAAGTACAATGAGCAGTTCTTC. Amino acid sequence: CASSGTSGRKYNEQFF. Complete variable domain (other parts from reference TRBV9 and TRBJ2-1): DSGVTQTPKHLITATGQRVTLRCSPRSGDLSVYWYQQSLDQGLQFLIQYYNGEERAKGNILERFSAQQFPDLHSELNLSSLELGDSALYFCASSGTSGRKYNEQFFGPGTRLTVL.

The chain combines TRBV12-3 or TRBV12-4 with TRBJ2-4, with TRBD1 matching 9 bases. The DNA end is a closer match to TRBJ2-5, so the J assignment may be wrong. This CDR3 comprises 15 residues. CDR3 coding DNA: TGTGCCAGCAGTCTCTGGGACAGGGTTCAGGAGACCCAGTACTTC. Residues: CASSLWDRVQETQYF.

As regards this clonotype: In this CDR3 the conserved last residue, phenylalanine or tryptophan, is missing, so a read error is likely. This rearrangement joins TRBV29-1 to TRBJ2-7; D possibly matches TRBD1 or TRBD2 (6 bases each). The germline V gene has CDR1 SQVTM and CDR2 ANQGSEA. The CDR3 contains 14 residues. The V and J ends lost 6 bases and 4 bases respectively, with 19 bases between them. CDR3 loop: CSVETRDKGYEQYY. For the CDR3, the DNA is TGCAGCGTAGAGACGCGGGACAAAGGATACGAGCAGTACTAC.

This clonotype was detected a few times. The DNA of the CDR3 is TGTGCCAGCAGTGAAGTTTACCGCGACAATGAGCAGTTCTTC. It translates to CASSEVYRDNEQFF. The chain uses TRBV6-1 and TRBJ2-1, with no clear D. This CDR3 comprises 14 residues. Germline V gives CDR1 MNHNS, CDR2 SASEGT. V was trimmed by 1 base and J by 5 bases, leaving 9 bases between them.

This clonotype has just a few counts. Germline and junction disagree at one end, which may indicate a read error. The chain uses TRBV10-1 and TRBJ1-2; TRBD1 aligns across 9 bases. This CDR3 has 13 residues. Germline assignment: CDR1 WNHNN and CDR2 SYGVQD (reference sequence). The CDR3 is CASSETGGYGYTF. CDR3 DNA sequence: TGTGCCAGCAGCGAGACAGGGGGCTATGGCTACACCTTC.

V gene TRBV10-1 combines with J gene TRBJ2-5, with 8 bases that match TRBD2. The CDR3 length is 14 residues. The V gene's germline CDR1 is WNHNN and CDR2 SYGVQD (reference sequence). V dropped 3 bases and J dropped 3; count of bases not matched to a gene: 3. The CDR3 protein is CASSDGGGEETQYF. The CDR3 bases are TGCGCCAGCAGTGACGGGGGGGGCGAAGAGACCCAGTACTTC.

This clonotype came up once. The chain has TRBV2 and TRBJ2-7, with D maybe TRBD1 (5 bases). Trimming cost V 3 bases and J 2 bases, with 11 bases left between them. CDR1 and CDR2 from the germline V gene are SNHLY and FYNNEI. The CDR3 consists of 14 residues. The CDR3: CASSEQGHTYEQYF. The CDR3 DNA is TGTGCCAGCAGTGAGCAGGGCCACACCTACGAGCAGTACTTC.

The V and J genes are TRBV20-1 and TRBJ1-2; possible D gene TRBD1, 6 bases. Trimming pared 5 bases from V and 4 bases from J, leaving 14 bases between. There are 13 residues in the CDR3. From germline, CDR1 is DFQATT and CDR2 SNEGSKA (reference sequence). The CDR3 coding sequence is TGCAGTGCTGGTCAGACAGGCGGCTATGGCTACACCTTC. Protein: CSAGQTGGYGYTF.

The chain links TRBV2 to TRBJ2-7; D might be TRBD2 (6 bases). The CDR3 spans 14 residues. Germline V CDR1 and CDR2: SNHLY, FYNNEI. V lost 10 bases to trimming and J lost 0 bases, with 16 bases between them. CDR3 DNA: TGTGCCACCTACAGTGGGACTCTCTCCTACGAGCAGTACTTC. It translates to CATYSGTLSYEQYF.

This clonotype was detected a few times. The rearrangement uses TRBV4-2 and TRBJ1-2, with a tentative D call TRBD1 (5 bases). The CDR3 spans 15 residues. CDR1 LGHNA and CDR2 YNFKEQ come from the germline V gene. Trimming shortened V by 3 bases and J by 2 bases, and 13 bases separated the two germline ends. As DNA, the CDR3 is TGTGCCAGCAGCCAGAAGGGGCAGGGCAACTATGGCTACACCTTC. This encodes CASSQKGQGNYGYTF.

The chain couples TRBV7-8 to TRBJ2-1, with TRBD2 identical over 9 bases. The CDR3 length is 15 residues. With 2 bases clipped from V and 6 bases from J, the junction kept 5 bases outside the gene matches. Germline CDR1 is SGHVS and CDR2 is FQNEAQ. In DNA form, the CDR3 reads TGTGCCAGCAGCTTACGGCTAGCGGGATCCAATGAGCAGTTCTTC. It is translated as CASSLRLAGSNEQFF.

This clonotype was seen more than once but under ten times. This chain joins TRBV7-2 and TRBJ2-7, with 11 bases aligning to TRBD1. The V and J ends lost 3 bases and 3 bases, in that order; junction bases with no gene match: 4. Looked up from germline, CDR1 is SGHTA and CDR2 is FQGNSA. CDR3 length: 15 residues. The CDR3 DNA reads as TGTGCCAGCAGCTTCTCTGGGACAGGGGGCTACGAGCAGTACTTC. Its protein product is CASSFSGTGGYEQYF. The variable domain in full, completed from reference TRBV7-2 and TRBJ2-7, reads GAGVSQSPSNKVTEKGKDVELRCDPISGHTALYWYRQSLGQGLEFLIYFQGNSAPDKSGLPSDRFSAERTGGSVSTLTIQRTQQEDSAVYLCASSFSGTGGYEQYFGPGTRLTVT.

The chain recombines TRBV13 with TRBJ2-7; a possible D gene is TRBD1 (7 bases). Germline V gene data show CDR1 as PRHDT and CDR2 as FYEKMQ (reference sequence). V lost 3 bases and J lost 2, with 17 bases in between. The CDR3 is made up of 16 amino acids. CDR3 DNA: TGTGCCAGCAGCTTTGTAACCGGGGGACAGACCTACGAGCAGTACTTC. Translated, it gives CASSFVTGGQTYEQYF.

On this clonotype: At one boundary the junction diverges from the germline segment, which might be a read error. This sequence joins TRBV20-1 and TRBJ2-1; 10 positions agree with TRBD2. CDR3 length equals 15 residues. Germline CDR1 DFQATT, CDR2 SNEGSKA (reference sequence). In DNA form, the CDR3 reads TGCAGTGCTCCGACTAGCGGGTTAGATTACAATGAGCAGGTCTTC. This codes for CSAPTSGLDYNEQVF.

This clonotype turned up a few times. The V gene is TRBV24-1, the J gene TRBJ2-1; the match to TRBD2 covers 13 bases. V dropped 5 bases and J dropped 10; count of bases not matched to a gene: 10. Germline V gene sequence: CDR1 KGHDR, CDR2 SFDVKD. This CDR3 is 16 amino acids long. Here the CDR3 reads CATSGETSGGLREQFF. For the CDR3, the DNA is TGTGCCACCAGTGGGGAGACTAGCGGGGGGCTCCGGGAGCAGTTCTTC.